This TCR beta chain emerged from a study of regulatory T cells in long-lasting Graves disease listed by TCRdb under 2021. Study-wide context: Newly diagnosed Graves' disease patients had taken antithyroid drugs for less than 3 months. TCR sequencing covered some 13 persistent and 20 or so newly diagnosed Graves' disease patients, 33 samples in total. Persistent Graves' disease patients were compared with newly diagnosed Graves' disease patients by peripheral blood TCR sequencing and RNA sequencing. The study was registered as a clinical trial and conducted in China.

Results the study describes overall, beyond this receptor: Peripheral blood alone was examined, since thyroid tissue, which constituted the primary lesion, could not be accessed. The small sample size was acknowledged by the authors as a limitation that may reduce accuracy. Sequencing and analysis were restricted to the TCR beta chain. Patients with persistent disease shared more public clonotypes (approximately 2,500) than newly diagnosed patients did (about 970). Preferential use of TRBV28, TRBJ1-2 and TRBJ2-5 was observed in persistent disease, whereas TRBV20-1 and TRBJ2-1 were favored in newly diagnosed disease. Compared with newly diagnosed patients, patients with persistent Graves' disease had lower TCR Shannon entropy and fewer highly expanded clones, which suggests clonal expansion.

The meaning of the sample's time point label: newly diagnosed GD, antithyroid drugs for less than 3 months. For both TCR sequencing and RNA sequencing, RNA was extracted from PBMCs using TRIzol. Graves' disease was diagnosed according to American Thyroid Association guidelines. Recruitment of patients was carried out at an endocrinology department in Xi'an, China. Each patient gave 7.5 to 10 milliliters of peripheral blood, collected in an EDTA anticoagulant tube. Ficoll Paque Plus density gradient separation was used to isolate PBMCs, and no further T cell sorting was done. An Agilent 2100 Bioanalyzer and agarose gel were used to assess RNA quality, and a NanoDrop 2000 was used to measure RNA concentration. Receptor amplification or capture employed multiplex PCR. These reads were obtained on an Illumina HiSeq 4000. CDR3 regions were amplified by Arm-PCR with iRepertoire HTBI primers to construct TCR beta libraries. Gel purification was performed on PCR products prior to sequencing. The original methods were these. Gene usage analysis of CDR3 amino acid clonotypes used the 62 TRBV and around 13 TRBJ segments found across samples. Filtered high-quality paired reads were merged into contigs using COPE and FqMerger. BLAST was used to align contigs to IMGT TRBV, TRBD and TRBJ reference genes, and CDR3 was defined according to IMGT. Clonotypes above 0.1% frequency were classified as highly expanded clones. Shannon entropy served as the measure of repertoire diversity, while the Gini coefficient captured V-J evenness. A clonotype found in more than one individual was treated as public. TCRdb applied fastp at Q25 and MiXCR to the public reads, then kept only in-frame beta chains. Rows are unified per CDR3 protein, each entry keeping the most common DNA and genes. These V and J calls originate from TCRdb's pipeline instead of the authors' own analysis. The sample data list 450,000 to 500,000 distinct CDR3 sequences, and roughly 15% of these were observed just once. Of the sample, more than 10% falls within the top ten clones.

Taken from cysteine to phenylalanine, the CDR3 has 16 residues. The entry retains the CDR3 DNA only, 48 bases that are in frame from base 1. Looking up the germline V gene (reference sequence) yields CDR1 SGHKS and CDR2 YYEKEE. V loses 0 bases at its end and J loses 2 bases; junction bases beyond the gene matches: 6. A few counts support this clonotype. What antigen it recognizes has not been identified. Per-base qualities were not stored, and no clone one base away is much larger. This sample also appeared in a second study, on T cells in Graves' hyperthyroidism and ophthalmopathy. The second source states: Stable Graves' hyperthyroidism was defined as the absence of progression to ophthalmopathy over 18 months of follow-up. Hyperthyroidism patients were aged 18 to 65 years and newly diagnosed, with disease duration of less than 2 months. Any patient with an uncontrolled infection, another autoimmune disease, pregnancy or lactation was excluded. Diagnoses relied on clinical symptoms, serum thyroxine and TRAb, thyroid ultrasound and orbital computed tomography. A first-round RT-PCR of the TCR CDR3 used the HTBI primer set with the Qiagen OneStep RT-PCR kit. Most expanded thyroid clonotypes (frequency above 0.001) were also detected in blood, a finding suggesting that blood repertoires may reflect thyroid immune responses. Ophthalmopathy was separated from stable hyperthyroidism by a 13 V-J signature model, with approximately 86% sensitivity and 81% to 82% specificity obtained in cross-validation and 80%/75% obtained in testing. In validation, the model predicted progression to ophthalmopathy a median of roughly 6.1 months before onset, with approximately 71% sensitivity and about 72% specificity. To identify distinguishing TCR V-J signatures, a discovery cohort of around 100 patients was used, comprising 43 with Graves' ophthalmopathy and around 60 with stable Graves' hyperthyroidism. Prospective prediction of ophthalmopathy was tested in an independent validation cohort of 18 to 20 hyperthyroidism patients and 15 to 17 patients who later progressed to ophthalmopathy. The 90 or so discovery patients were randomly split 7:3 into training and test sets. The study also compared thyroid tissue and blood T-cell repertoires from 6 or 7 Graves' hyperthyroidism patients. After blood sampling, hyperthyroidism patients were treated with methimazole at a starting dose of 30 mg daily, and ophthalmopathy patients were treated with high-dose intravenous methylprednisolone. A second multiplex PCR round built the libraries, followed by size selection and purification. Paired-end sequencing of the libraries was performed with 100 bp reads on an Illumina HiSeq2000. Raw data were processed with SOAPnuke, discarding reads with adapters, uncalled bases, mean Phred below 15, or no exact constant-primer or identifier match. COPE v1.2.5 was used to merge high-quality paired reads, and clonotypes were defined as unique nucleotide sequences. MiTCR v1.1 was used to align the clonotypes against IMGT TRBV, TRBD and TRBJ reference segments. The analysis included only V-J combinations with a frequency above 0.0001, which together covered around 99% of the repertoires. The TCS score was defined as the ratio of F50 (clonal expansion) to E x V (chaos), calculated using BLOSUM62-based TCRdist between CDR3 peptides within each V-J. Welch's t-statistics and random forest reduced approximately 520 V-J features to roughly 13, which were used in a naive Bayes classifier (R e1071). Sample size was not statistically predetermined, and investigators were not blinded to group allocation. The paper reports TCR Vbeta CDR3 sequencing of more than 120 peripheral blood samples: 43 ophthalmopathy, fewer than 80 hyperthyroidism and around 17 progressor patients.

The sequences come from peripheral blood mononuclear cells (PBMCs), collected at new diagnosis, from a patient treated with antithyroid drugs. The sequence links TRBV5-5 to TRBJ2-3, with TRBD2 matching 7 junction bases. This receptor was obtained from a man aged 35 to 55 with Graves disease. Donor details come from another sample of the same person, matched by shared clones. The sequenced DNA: TGTGCCAGCAGCTTGGAATCTAGCGGATTCACAGATACGCAGTATTTT. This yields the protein CASSLESSGFTDTQYF.